A single sample gave rise to the 27 T cell receptor beta chains below, sequenced in a study of shared clonotypes between healthy human individuals. Sequenced by immunoSEQ multiplex PCR; TCRdb stores in-frame clones only, minus some. The table lists millions of clones, about 95% of them singletons. Naive CD8 cells lacked CD45RO and underwent positive selection for CCR7, leaving out terminally differentiated effector memory CD45RA+ cells. Sequencing was done on a sample of naive CD8+ T cells sorted from blood. The receptors come from a man between 18 and 29 years old in good health.

This CDR3 is CASSLGTGGEQFF. CDR3 DNA sequence: TGTGCCAGCAGCTTGGGGACGGGAGGTGAGCAGTTCTTC. The chain links TRBV5-6 to TRBJ2-1; 7 bases align to TRBD2. This CDR3 has 13 amino acids. The ends lost 0 bases at V and 9 bases at J; junction bases unmatched: 3. The germline V gene has CDR1 SGHDT and CDR2 YYEEEE.

V usage is TRBV9 and J usage is TRBJ2-7; D is unresolved. From germline, CDR1 is SGDLS and CDR2 YYNGEE. This CDR3 has 14 residues. The V end lost 0 bases, the J end lost 1 base, and 8 bases lay between the germline ends. The CDR3 region has the DNA TGTGCCAGCAGCGTAGTTAGTAATTCCTACGAGCAGTACTTC. This sequence encodes CASSVVSNSYEQYF.

The gene calls are TRBV12-5 and TRBJ2-5; D is uncertain. Germline CDR1 and CDR2: LGHNT and FRNRAP. The CDR3 has 15 residues. Trimming removed 2 bases at V and 2 bases at J, with 12 bases between. Here the CDR3 DNA reads TGTGCTAGTGGTTTGAGGAGTGAAACTCAAGAGACCCAGTACTTC. It specifies CASGLRSETQETQYF.

V usage is TRBV4-1 and J usage is TRBJ1-6, with unresolved D. Trimming left V 4 bases short and J 3 bases short, with 13 bases between. CDR1 is MGHRA, CDR2 YSYEKL, per germline. The CDR3 contains 16 residues. DNA for the CDR3: TGCGCCAGCAGCCCAACCCCCGGCAACTATAATTCACCCCTCCACTTT. Protein sequence: CASSPTPGNYNSPLHF.

Turning to this clone: Other DNA sequences in the same sample also yield this CDR3. The genes are TRBV5-8 and TRBJ2-7, with TRBD1 matching over 8 bases. The V gene's germline CDR1 is SGHTS and CDR2 YDEGEE. J lost 0 bases, V lost 4 bases, and 12 bases had no gene match. The CDR3 consists of 17 residues. The CDR3, as DNA: TGTGCCAGCAGCAGGATAAACGGACAGGGAAACTCCTACGAGCAGTACTTC. This encodes CASSRINGQGNSYEQYF.

Remarks on this clone: The same CDR3 is also encoded by other DNA sequences in this sample. The chain links TRBV6-5 to TRBJ2-1; TRBD1 agrees at 8 bases. The CDR3 contains 15 residues. The germline CDR1 and CDR2 sequences are MNHEY and SVGAGI. With 4 bases clipped from V and 5 bases from J, the junction kept 7 bases outside the gene matches. This chain's CDR3 is CASSSGQGVHNEQFF. In DNA, the CDR3 is TGTGCCAGCAGTTCTGGACAGGGTGTACACAATGAGCAGTTCTTC.

This chain uses TRBV5-4 with TRBJ2-3, with D possibly TRBD1 on 6 matching bases. CDR1 and CDR2 from the germline V gene are SGHNT and YYREEE (reference sequence). V lost 3 bases and J lost 7, with 18 bases in between. The CDR3 consists of 15 residues. Written as DNA, the CDR3 is TGTGCCAGCAGCTCGACCCAAGACAGGCCCCATACGCAGTATTTT. This gives the protein CASSSTQDRPHTQYF.

Points on this clone: A read error may account for a junction end that differs from germline. This chain links TRBV5-1 with TRBJ2-7; a possible D gene is TRBD1 (6 bases). Germline V gene sequence: CDR1 SGHRS, CDR2 YFSETQ. The CDR3 extends over 14 amino acids. The CDR3 protein is CASWGPGRSSEQYF. Here the CDR3 DNA reads TGCGCCAGTTGGGGGCCGGGCCGCTCCTCCGAGCAGTACTTC.

The chain uses TRBV9 and TRBJ1-1; D is undetermined. Germline-derived CDR1 and CDR2 are SGDLS and YYNGEE. Trimming stripped 3 bases from V and 4 bases from J, with 13 bases between. The CDR3 totals 14 residues. CDR3 nucleotide sequence: TGTGCCAGCAGCGAGTTGTTGTCCGGCACTGAAGCTTTCTTT. It codes for CASSELLSGTEAFF.

On this clone itself: This CDR3 is also generated by other DNA sequences in the sample. The chain couples TRBV7-6 to TRBJ2-7; 8 positions match TRBD2. The V segment lost 4 bases and the J segment 5 bases; nucleotides outside the gene matches: 4. This CDR3 has 13 residues. CDR1 SGHVS and CDR2 FNYEAQ come from the germline V gene. The CDR3 spells CASSSGLGDEQYF. For the CDR3, the DNA is TGTGCCAGCAGCTCGGGACTAGGGGACGAGCAGTACTTC.

This clone was observed a single time. The V and J genes are TRBV6-1 and TRBJ2-3; D is undetermined. The CDR3 is 15 residues long. Germline CDR1 is MNHNS and CDR2 is SASEGT. The ends were cut back, 1 base at V and 4 bases at J, with 12 bases in the middle. The CDR3 DNA reads as TGTGCCAGCAGTGAAGAAGTTAGCTACGCAGATACGCAGTATTTT. As protein: CASSEEVSYADTQYF.

For this clone: Other DNA sequences in the sample encode the same CDR3. The V and J genes are TRBV9 and TRBJ1-3; D unclear. This CDR3 has 15 amino acids. V was cut by 0 bases and J by 4 bases, with 11 bases left in between. Germline V lookup: CDR1 SGDLS, CDR2 YYNGEE. CDR3 sequence (DNA): TGTGCCAGCAGCGTAGAAGGGTTCTCCGGAAACACCATATATTTT. This codes for CASSVEGFSGNTIYF.

The CDR3: CASSTVNTGELFF. The CDR3 DNA is TGCGCCAGCAGCACAGTGAACACCGGGGAGCTGTTTTTT. This chain uses TRBV4-1 with TRBJ2-2, with unresolved D. The ends were cut back, 5 bases at V and 1 base at J, with 5 bases in the middle. The CDR3 has 13 residues. Per the germline V gene, CDR1 is MGHRA and CDR2 is YSYEKL.

This clone was counted a single time. The rearrangement uses TRBV2 and TRBJ2-7; D remains unclear. The CDR3 length is 14 residues. Germline CDR1 is SNHLY and CDR2 is FYNNEI. Trimming cost V 3 bases and J 3 bases, with 12 bases left between them. CDR3 amino acids: CASSDTLLNYEQYF. The CDR3, as DNA: TGTGCCAGCAGTGACACCCTTTTAAACTACGAGCAGTACTTC. Looking up the rest from reference TRBV2 and TRBJ2-7 gives the full variable domain: EPEVTQTPSHQVTQMGQEVILRCVPISNHLYFYWYRQILGQKVEFLVSFYNNEISEKSEIFDDQFSVERPDGSNFTLKIRSTKLEDSAMYFCASSDTLLNYEQYFGPGTRLTVT.

This clone was observed once. The CDR3 DNA reads TGTGCCAGTAGTATTGCTCTAAGCTCCTACGAGCAGTACTTC. This codes for CASSIALSSYEQYF. The rearrangement links TRBV19 to TRBJ2-7; D gene uncertain. The V gene lost 3 bases and the J gene lost 0 bases, with 9 bases spanning the gap. This CDR3 is 14 amino acids long. CDR1 is LNHDA and CDR2 is SQIVND in the germline V gene (reference sequence).

This sequence joins TRBV25-1 and TRBJ1-1; TRBD1 might be the D (6 bases). V lost 4 bases to trimming and J lost 1 base, with 10 bases between them. Germline CDR1 and CDR2: MGHDK and SYGVNS. This CDR3 spans 14 amino acids. CDR3 nucleotides: TGTGCCAGCAGTGCCACAGGGCGGAACACTGAAGCTTTCTTT. Amino acid sequence: CASSATGRNTEAFF.

The sample holds a few counts of this clone. The same CDR3 can be traced to other DNA sequences in this sample. Here the CDR3 reads CAWSAGAGSPLHF. The CDR3 region has the DNA TGTGCCTGGAGCGCGGGGGCGGGTTCACCCCTCCACTTT. The chain combines TRBV30 with TRBJ1-6; a possible D gene is TRBD1 (6 bases). From germline, CDR1 is GTSNPN and CDR2 SVGIG (reference sequence). CDR3 size: 13 residues. The germline V and J ends were trimmed by 3 bases and 9 bases, with 12 bases remaining between them.

This chain connects TRBV7-6 to TRBJ1-6, with 9 positions matching TRBD1. The CDR3 has 13 residues. V dropped 3 bases and J dropped 10; count of bases not matched to a gene: 1. Germline V gene data show CDR1 as SGHVS and CDR2 as FNYEAQ. The DNA for the CDR3 is TGTGCCAGCAGCTTGGGACAGGGCTCACCCCTCCACTTT. It translates to CASSLGQGSPLHF.

V usage is TRBV27 and J usage is TRBJ2-7, with D possibly being TRBD2 (7 bases). The germline V gene encodes CDR1 MNHEY and CDR2 SMNVEV (reference sequence). Deletions cut 6 bases from V and 3 bases from J, with 18 bases between. This CDR3 is 15 amino acids long. CDR3 loop: CASRSLGGLVYEQYF. The CDR3 nucleotides read TGTGCCAGCAGATCCCTGGGGGGGCTGGTCTACGAGCAGTACTTC.

This sequence joins TRBV11-2 and TRBJ1-2; no firm D call. This CDR3 has 12 amino acids. Germline V lookup: CDR1 SGHAT, CDR2 FQNNGV. The V gene lost 3 bases and the J gene lost 2 bases, with 4 bases spanning the gap. The CDR3 sequence is CASSFTNYGYTF. CDR3 nucleotides: TGTGCCAGCAGCTTCACCAACTATGGCTACACCTTC.

As to this clone: At the DNA level, this CDR3 is encoded by other sequences in the same sample as well. The rearrangement links TRBV27 to TRBJ2-7; 7 bases fit TRBD1. The V and J ends lost 6 bases and 0 bases, in that order; junction bases with no gene match: 8. CDR1 and CDR2 (germline): MNHEY, SMNVEV (reference sequence). This CDR3 comprises 15 residues. Written as DNA, the CDR3 is TGTGCCAGCAGCGAGACAGGGTGGGGCTCCTACGAGCAGTACTTC. The encoded protein is CASSETGWGSYEQYF.

This clone was counted only a few times. The chain is built from TRBV6-5 and TRBJ1-5; 8 positions match TRBD1. This CDR3 region has 14 residues. The germline V gene encodes CDR1 MNHEY and CDR2 SVGAGI. Trimming at V came to 5 bases and at J to 6 bases, leaving 6 bases not matched to a gene. As DNA, the CDR3 is TGTGCCAGCAGTCCGACAGGGGAAGTTCAGCCCCAGCATTTT. This encodes CASSPTGEVQPQHF.

The chain combines TRBV7-9 with TRBJ2-7; no firm D call. CDR1 SEHNR and CDR2 FQNEAQ come from the germline V gene (reference sequence). The CDR3 is 15 amino acids. Trimming took off 5 bases at V and 2 bases at J, with 16 bases between the two ends. The CDR3 DNA sequence: TGTGCCAGCAGCCACCAGACTCTTCCAGCCTACGAGCAGTACTTC. Residues: CASSHQTLPAYEQYF.

This chain links TRBV5-8 with TRBJ2-5; 7 bases agree with TRBD2. Germline V gene data show CDR1 as SGHTS and CDR2 as YDEGEE. After removal of 4 bases from V and 2 bases from J, the junction contained 14 bases not matched to a gene. The CDR3 is made up of 17 amino acids. In DNA, the CDR3 is TGTGCCAGCAGCCCGGGCCAGCGGGGACTTATTCAAGAGACCCAGTACTTC. Translation gives CASSPGQRGLIQETQYF.

As for this clone: At the DNA level, this CDR3 is encoded by other sequences in the same sample as well. This chain connects TRBV28 to TRBJ1-5, with 7 bases matching TRBD1. The length of the CDR3 is 14 residues. The germline CDR1 and CDR2 sequences are MDHEN and SYDVKM. The V segment lost 2 bases and the J segment 3 bases; nucleotides outside the gene matches: 1. Written as DNA, the CDR3 is TGTGCCAGCAGTTTAACAGGGGCCAATCAGCCCCAGCATTTT. Amino acids: CASSLTGANQPQHF.

The rearrangement links TRBV4-1 to TRBJ2-7, with a possible D match to TRBD1 (5 bases). The CDR3 is made up of 12 amino acids. Germline lookup yields CDR1 MGHRA and CDR2 YSYEKL. The V end lost 4 bases, the J end lost 6 bases, and 10 bases lay between the germline ends. The CDR3 region has the DNA TGCGCCAGCAGCCTTGGGGCTAGCGAGCAGTACTTC. This translates into CASSLGASEQYF.

The rearrangement uses TRBV5-6 and TRBJ1-5; 10 nucleotides line up with TRBD1. Trimming took 3 bases from V and 4 from J; bases not matched to a gene: 1. CDR1 and CDR2 (germline): SGHDT, YYEEEE. The CDR3 is 14 residues long. The CDR3: CASSWGQGNQPQHF. Written as DNA, the CDR3 is TGTGCCAGCAGCTGGGGACAGGGGAATCAGCCCCAGCATTTT. Complete variable domain (other parts from reference TRBV5-6 and TRBJ1-5): DAGVTQSPTHLIKTRGQQVTLRCSPKSGHDTVSWYQQALGQGPQFIFQYYEEEERQRGNFPDRFSGHQFPNYSSELNVNALLLGDSALYLCASSWGQGNQPQHFGDGTRLSIL.